The T cell receptor beta chain described here comes from a study of T cells after posttransplantation cyclophosphamide. The assay was immunoSEQ multiplex PCR, and TCRdb's table has in-frame clones only and misses some. The sample consists of approximately 11,000 clones, about nine tenths of them appearing once. Busulfan-fludarabine conditioning, marrow transplant, and cyclophosphamide on days +3 and +4 were administered. V was pared by 4 bases and J by 6 bases, with 12 bases between. CDR1 and CDR2 from the germline V gene are SNHLY and FYNNEI. The CDR3 totals 13 residues. The source is a male patient younger than 45 who received an allogeneic stem cell transplant from a related donor, was CMV-positive, and had acute GVHD only. Some T cells may have come from the graft donor. The genes are TRBV2 and TRBJ1-2; TRBD1 might be the D (5 bases). The sequencing here drew on CD4+ T cells sorted from PBMCs, taken after allogeneic stem cell transplant with posttransplant cyclophosphamide. For the CDR3, the DNA is TGTGCCAGCAGTGCTAGGGGTACCCATGGCTACACCTTC. It codes for CASSARGTHGYTF.